The text below deals with one T cell receptor (beta chain). Its specificity is not known. Reasons for excluding patients were uncontrolled infection, other autoimmune disease, pregnancy or lactation. Orbital computed tomography and thyroid ultrasound, together with serum TRAb and thyroxine and clinical symptoms, were used for diagnoses. The data stem from a study of T cells in Graves' hyperthyroidism and ophthalmopathy. Using RNA transcripts as the source, TCR beta CDR3 regions were amplified. In the first-round RT-PCR of the TCR CDR3, the HTBI primer set was used. TCRdb processed the multiplex PCR reads anew with MiXCR; each CDR3 protein has one entry. Of 450,000 to 600,000 distinct CDR3 sequences detected, 15% to 20% appear once; the ten largest clones hold about 50%. Germline CDR1 SGDLS, CDR2 YYNGEE. Trimming removed 9 bases from V and 6 bases from J; junction bases left unmatched: 14. The CDR3 is made up of 15 amino acids.

Study results and limitations: Within blood appeared most thyroid clonotypes that had expanded above 0.001.

This clonotype was sampled from a man aged 40-55 years with Graves' ophthalmopathy. Sequenced: blood. The gene calls are TRBV9 and TRBJ2-2, with TRBD1 matching over 7 bases. The CDR3 coding sequence is TGTGCCACCTTACCCGGAGACAGGGTGGCCGGGGAGCTGTTTTTT. As protein: CATLPGDRVAGELFF.